The source of this T cell receptor beta chain is a study of beta chain features in type 1 diabetes. The study, taken as a whole, reports: For Type 1 diabetes patients, all four CD4+ subsets carried TCRB CDR3s that were moderately but significantly shorter. Healthy donors had naive, central memory and Treg TCRB repertoires that appeared less similar than those seen among patients.

The CDR3 is made up of 11 amino acids. Germline V gene sequence: CDR1 MNHEY, CDR2 SVGAGI. V was trimmed by 2 bases and J by 8 bases, leaving 6 bases between them. Sorting that relied on CD45RO/CCR7/CD25/CD127/CD95/CD27 yielded CD4+ naive, central memory, regulatory and stem cell-like memory cells. Comment on this clone: The antigen remains undetermined.

Expressed TCRB transcripts were sequenced after all isolated RNA was converted to cDNA. Naive, central memory and regulatory T cell samples yielded about 3.57 million reads on average. Profiling relied on immunoSEQ multiplex PCR, and the TCRdb table lists in-frame clones only, not all of them. The sample has a few hundred thousand clones; around 12% are singletons. This clonotype was obtained from a man younger than 35 in good health. V gene TRBV6-5 combines with J gene TRBJ1-2, with D possibly being TRBD1 (5 bases). Sequencing was performed on naive CD4+ T cells from blood. The CDR3 loop is CASSYQGGYTF. DNA for the CDR3: TGTGCCAGCAGTTACCAGGGAGGCTACACCTTC.